The clone carrying this T cell receptor beta chain appeared a few times. Antigen unknown. This specimen comes from a study of blood T cells in healthy people across ages. Study in general: Every two T cells gave about one barcoded beta molecule via template switching. Study conclusions and caveats: Higher diversity, along with more naive CD4+ cells, distinguished long-lived donors from aged donors.

The use of a sample-barcoded 5' primer and a J-beta primer mix characterized a second PCR of roughly 6 to 12 cycles. TCRdb re-called the 5' RACE reads with MiXCR, one entry per CDR3 protein. The sample carries more than 550,000 distinct CDR3 sequences, about a fifth recorded once. V shed 8 bases and J 6 bases; nucleotides not matched to a gene: 6. CDR1 and CDR2 from the germline V gene are MNHEY and SVGAGI. CDR3 length: 13 amino acids. Specimen: blood. The chain carries TRBV6-5 and TRBJ2-1, with 8 positions matching TRBD2. This clonotype was obtained from a man between 65 and 80 years old in good health. CDR3 nucleotides: TGTGCCAGCTGGAGGCGGGGGGCCAATGAGCAGTTCTTC. It specifies CASWRRGANEQFF.